This T cell receptor beta chain was identified in a study of breast tumors, draining lymph nodes, adjacent tissues. The CDR3 extends over 16 amino acids. The germline gives CDR1 LNHDA, CDR2 SQIVND (reference sequence). J lost 2 bases, V lost 5 bases, and 4 bases had no gene match. This clonotype has ten or more counts. Its specificity is not known. Study observations and caveats: Findings are consistent with lymph node origin and intratumoral expansion of most tumor T cells.

Axillary draining lymph nodes of breast cancer patients supplied the node samples. MiXCR, run by TCRdb on the multiplex PCR reads, gives a single entry per CDR3 protein. The table records tens of thousands of distinct CDR3 sequences, roughly 20% of them present only once. This clonotype was sampled from a female donor with breast cancer. Some clones in this sample may be carry-over from other donors' samples. The sample consisted of axillary lymph node tissue. The chain uses TRBV19 and TRBJ2-1, with 12 bases lining up with TRBD2. The CDR3 loop is CASSPLAGGTYNEQFF. CDR3 sequence (DNA): TGTGCCAGTAGTCCCCTAGCGGGAGGGACCTACAATGAGCAGTTCTTC.